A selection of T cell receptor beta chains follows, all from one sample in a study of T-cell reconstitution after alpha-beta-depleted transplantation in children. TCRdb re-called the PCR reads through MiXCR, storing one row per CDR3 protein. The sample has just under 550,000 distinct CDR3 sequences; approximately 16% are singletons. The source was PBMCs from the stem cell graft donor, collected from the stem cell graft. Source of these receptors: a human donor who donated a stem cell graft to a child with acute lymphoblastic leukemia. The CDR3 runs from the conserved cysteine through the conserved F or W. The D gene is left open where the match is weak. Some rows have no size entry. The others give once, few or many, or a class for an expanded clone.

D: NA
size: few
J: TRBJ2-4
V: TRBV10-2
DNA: TGCGCCAGCAGTGAGTCAGGGGGAGCCAAAAACATTCAGTACTTC
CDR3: CASSESGGAKNIQYF

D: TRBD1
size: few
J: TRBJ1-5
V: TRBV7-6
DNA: TGTGCCAGCAGCCTCACCGTAGGGGGCGATCACCAGCCCCAGCATTTT
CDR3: CASSLTVGGDHQPQHF

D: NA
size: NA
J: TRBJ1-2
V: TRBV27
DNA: TGTGCCAGCAGTTTCGGGGAGAAATATGGCTACACCTTC
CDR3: CASSFGEKYGYTF

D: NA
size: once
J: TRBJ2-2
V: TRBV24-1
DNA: TGTGCCACCAGTGATTTACTGGCGAGTCGGCTGTTTTTT
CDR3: CATSDLLASRLFF

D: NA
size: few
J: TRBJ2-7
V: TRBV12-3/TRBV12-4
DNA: TGTGCCAGCAGTTTGAAGGCGATTACCTACGAGCAGTACTTC
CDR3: CASSLKAITYEQYF

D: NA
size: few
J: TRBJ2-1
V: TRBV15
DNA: TGTGCCACCAGCAGCCAATGGGGTTTCGGGTCCTCCTACAATGAGCAGTTCTTC
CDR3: CATSSQWGFGSSYNEQFF

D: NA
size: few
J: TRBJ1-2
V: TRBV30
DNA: TGTGCCTGGACTGAAGGAGGGACCCTACCCGGCTATGGCTACACCTTC
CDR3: CAWTEGGTLPGYGYTF

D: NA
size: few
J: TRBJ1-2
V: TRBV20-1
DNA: TGCACCCCGGCCGACGTCCATGGCTACACCTTC
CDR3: CTPADVHGYTF

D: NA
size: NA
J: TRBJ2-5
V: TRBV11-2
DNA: TGTGCCAGCAGCTTTTCGACAGCACAAGAGACCCAGTACTTC
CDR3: CASSFSTAQETQYF

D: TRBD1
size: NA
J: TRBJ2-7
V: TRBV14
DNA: TGTGCCAGCAGCGCTACAGGGGTCGGTGTCTACGCGGCCCTCGAGCAGTACTTC
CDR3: CASSATGVGVYAALEQYF

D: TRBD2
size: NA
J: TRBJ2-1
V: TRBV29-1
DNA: TGCAGCGGAGTTTTGGCGGGAGAGGCTGAGCAGTTCTTC
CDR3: CSGVLAGEAEQFF

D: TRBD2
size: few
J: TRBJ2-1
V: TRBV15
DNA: TGTGCCACCCGACTAGCGGGAGGGCCGGAATTGGTCAATGAGCAGTTCTTC
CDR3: CATRLAGGPELVNEQFF

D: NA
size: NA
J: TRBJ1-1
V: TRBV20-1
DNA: TGCAGTACTAGACGGGGAAACACTGAAGCTTTCTTT
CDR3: CSTRRGNTEAFF

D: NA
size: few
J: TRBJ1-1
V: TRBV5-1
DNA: TGCGCCAGCAGCTTGGAGCAGATGTTCACTGAAGCTTTCTTT
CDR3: CASSLEQMFTEAFF

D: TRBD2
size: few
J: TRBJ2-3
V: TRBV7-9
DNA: TGTGCCAGCAGCTCATTAGCGGGAGGAAGGACAGATACGCAGTATTTT
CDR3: CASSSLAGGRTDTQYF

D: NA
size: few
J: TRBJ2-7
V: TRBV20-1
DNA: TGCAGTGCTAGGACCTTACAGGAAAGCTCCTACGAGCAGTACTTC
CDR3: CSARTLQESSYEQYF

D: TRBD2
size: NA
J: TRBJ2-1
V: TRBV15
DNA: TGTGCCACCAGCAGTGGACTAGCGGACAATGAGCAGTTCTTC
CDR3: CATSSGLADNEQFF

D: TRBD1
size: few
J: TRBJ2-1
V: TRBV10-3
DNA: TGTGCCACCTCCGGGACAGGGGGACCGAATGAGCAGTTCTTC
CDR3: CATSGTGGPNEQFF